A selection of T cell receptor beta chains follows, all from one sample in a study of Ad26.COV2.S vaccination and SARS-CoV-2 variants. Here immunoSEQ multiplex PCR was the method, and the copy in TCRdb shows in-frame clones only, minus some. The table has hundreds of thousands of clones, around 89% seen once. Sequenced material: peripheral blood, taken in a trial of Ad26.COV2.S vaccine versus placebo. These receptors all stem from a person aged 18-65 years who received the Ad26.COV2.S COVID-19 vaccine or a placebo. CDR3s leave out the opening cysteine and the closing phenylalanine or tryptophan. Fields, in order: V gene, J gene, CDR3 protein.

V gene: TRBV19; J gene: TRBJ1-5; CDR3 protein: ASSKTGTYSNQPQH
V gene: TRBV7-9; J gene: TRBJ1-5; CDR3 protein: ASSQGAPSNQPQH
V gene: TRBV11-2; J gene: TRBJ1-2; CDR3 protein: ASSKEGNGYT
V gene: TRBV27; J gene: TRBJ1-1; CDR3 protein: ASSSRTGPTNTEAF
V gene: TRBV27; J gene: TRBJ2-5; CDR3 protein: ASSLSWGEVGETQY
V gene: TRBV27; J gene: TRBJ1-5; CDR3 protein: ASRPGGAGSNQPQH
V gene: TRBV19; J gene: TRBJ1-4; CDR3 protein: ASSTAGTGPEKLF
V gene: TRBV11-2; J gene: TRBJ2-1; CDR3 protein: ASTELAPSSYNEQF
V gene: TRBV6-5; J gene: TRBJ2-7; CDR3 protein: ASSYSAGGDYLEQY
V gene: TRBV6-4; J gene: TRBJ2-3; CDR3 protein: ASSLLAGGPDTQY
V gene: TRBV6-4; J gene: TRBJ2-1; CDR3 protein: ASSASGTPYNEQF